These T cell receptor beta chains were read from a single sample in a study of T cells in Graves' hyperthyroidism and ophthalmopathy. Via MiXCR, TCRdb re-called the multiplex PCR reads, giving one row per CDR3 protein. Seen here are about 250,000 distinct CDR3 sequences, around 24% observed once, and the top ten hold approximately 35%. The sample was blood. All receptors come from a woman aged 40 to 50 with Graves' ophthalmopathy. Each CDR3 is given with its conserved first and last residue. Fields, in order: clone size, D gene, V gene, J gene, CDR3 DNA, CDR3 protein. The D gene is left open where the match is weak. Size is omitted from some rows. Given values are once, few, many or a class for expanded clones.

many	-	TRBV4-1	TRBJ1-5	TGCGCCAGCAGCCAAGTAGCCCGTTGGGATCAGCCCCAGCATTTT	CASSQVARWDQPQHF
many	TRBD1	TRBV28	TRBJ2-7	TGTGCCAGCAGTCCCCGGGGCAGGGGGCCCTACGAGCAGTACTTC	CASSPRGRGPYEQYF
few	-	TRBV11-2	TRBJ2-3	TGTGCCAGCAGCTTAGATAGTAGCACAGATACGCAGTATTTT	CASSLDSSTDTQYF
many	TRBD2	TRBV29-1	TRBJ2-1	TGCAGCGTCAAGGGAGGGCCAACCTACAATGAGCAGTTCTTC	CSVKGGPTYNEQFF
-	TRBD2	TRBV5-1	TRBJ2-2	TGCGCCAGCAGCCCGCTAGCGGGAGGATGGGGGGAGCTGCTTTTT	CASSPLAGGWGELLF
-	-	TRBV12-3/TRBV12-4	TRBJ1-5	TGTGCCAGCAGCCGGGGACCGCAGCCCCAGCATTTT	CASSRGPQPQHF
many	-	TRBV13	TRBJ1-2	TGTGCCAGCAGACTAACGGGGAACTATGGCTACACCTTC	CASRLTGNYGYTF
few	-	TRBV6-1	TRBJ1-5	TGTGCCAGCGGAATGTCGCGTGTCAATCAGCCCCAGCATTTT	CASGMSRVNQPQHF
few	TRBD2	TRBV2	TRBJ2-5	TGTGCCAGCAGTGAATTAGCGGGGCGTGAGACCCAGTACTTC	CASSELAGRETQYF
many	TRBD1	TRBV3-1	TRBJ1-1	TGTGCCAGCAGCCGAACACAGGGGGCGAGGACTGAAGCTTTCTTT	CASSRTQGARTEAFF
many	TRBD1	TRBV15	TRBJ1-2	TGTGCCACCAGCCTCCGGACAGGGATAGGCTACACCTTC	CATSLRTGIGYTF
many	-	TRBV28	TRBJ2-7	TGTGCCAGCAGGGAAACAGGGACCTACGAGCAGTACTTC	CASRETGTYEQYF
-	-	TRBV6-1	TRBJ2-7	TGTGCCAGCAGCCGCAGTAACGAGCAGTACTTC	CASSRSNEQYF
many	-	TRBV30	TRBJ2-7	TGTGCCTGGATGTCACTAGGGACCGACTACGAGCAGTACTTC	CAWMSLGTDYEQYF
many	-	TRBV6-1	TRBJ1-1	TGTGCCAGCAGTGAAGCCAGAGGTGGGGCCACTGAAGCTTTCTTT	CASSEARGGATEAFF
many	TRBD2	TRBV29-1	TRBJ2-7	TGCAGCCCGCCCCGGGGGGCCTACGAGCAGTACTTC	CSPPRGAYEQYF
many	-	TRBV29-1	TRBJ2-5	TGCAGTGTCGGGACTGGGGGGACCCAGTACTTC	CSVGTGGTQYF
many	-	TRBV6-1	TRBJ1-5	TGTGCCAGCAGAGAACAGGGAGGAACTTATCAGCCCCAGCATTTT	CASREQGGTYQPQHF
many	-	TRBV10-3	TRBJ1-3	TGTGCCAGCAGGGAGTCGCCCTTCTCTGGAAACACCATATATTTT	CASRESPFSGNTIYF
many	TRBD1	TRBV15	TRBJ1-1	TGTGCCACCAGCAGCCGGGACAGGGTGGATGAAAACACTGAAGCTTTCTTT	CATSSRDRVDENTEAFF
many	-	TRBV6-5	TRBJ1-1	TGTGCCAGCAGTTACGTTGCCAGCTTGAACACTGAAGCTTTCTTT	CASSYVASLNTEAFF
-	TRBD1	TRBV6-1	TRBJ2-7	TGTGCCAGCGGATCGTGGGACAGGGATAACGAGCAGTACTTC	CASGSWDRDNEQYF
many	TRBD1	TRBV9	TRBJ1-3	TGTGCCAGCAGCCAGAGGGGGCCTCATCCTGGAAACACCATATATTTT	CASSQRGPHPGNTIYF
many	-	TRBV28	TRBJ2-7	TGTGCCAGCAGTTCGCAGGTGGGGACCTACGAGCAGTACTTC	CASSSQVGTYEQYF
many	TRBD1	TRBV28	TRBJ1-2	TGTGCCAGCAGTTCCGGGGCCCTGCCCCGGGACAGGGGGAACTATGGCTACACCTTC	CASSSGALPRDRGNYGYTF
few	-	TRBV20-1	TRBJ2-5	TGCAGTGCTAGAGACCCCAAAAGAACCCGGACAGAAGAGACCCAGTACTTC	CSARDPKRTRTEETQYF
many	TRBD2	TRBV20-1	TRBJ2-7	TGCAGTGCTAGAGATCTCAGGACTAGCACCTACGAGCAGTACTTC	CSARDLRTSTYEQYF
many	-	TRBV27	TRBJ2-5	TGTGCCAGCAGCCTCGTTAGTTGGGAGACCCAGTACTTC	CASSLVSWETQYF
many	TRBD2	TRBV7-9	TRBJ2-7	TGTGCCAGCAGCGGTAGCGGGAGGGGCGTAGGCGAGCAGTACTTC	CASSGSGRGVGEQYF
many	-	TRBV28	TRBJ1-3	TGTGCCAGCAGTTCCGAGGGTGGAAACACCATATATTTT	CASSSEGGNTIYF
-	TRBD1	TRBV6-2/TRBV6-3	TRBJ1-1	TGTGCCAGCAAGGAGCAGGGGGCCATGAACACTGAAGCTTTCTTT	CASKEQGAMNTEAFF
many	-	TRBV19	TRBJ1-1	TGTGCCAGTAGTGAACAGGGCGCGAACACTGAAGCTTTCTTT	CASSEQGANTEAFF
-	TRBD2	TRBV6-1	TRBJ2-2	TGTGCCAGCACTGGGGGGGACACCGGGGAGCTGTTTTTT	CASTGGDTGELFF
many	-	TRBV6-1	TRBJ1-2	TGTGCCAGCAGTCCCTGGCAAGAAGGGGACTATGGCTACACCTTC	CASSPWQEGDYGYTF
-	-	TRBV15	TRBJ2-5	TGTGCCACCAGCAGAGATCAGGGCCGTACGGGGGCGGGAGAGACCCAGTACTTC	CATSRDQGRTGAGETQYF
few	-	TRBV24-1	TRBJ2-5	TGTGCCACCAGTGATGAGAGGGGGGCCCAAGAGACCCAGTACTTC	CATSDERGAQETQYF
many	TRBD2	TRBV6-5	TRBJ2-2	TGTGCCACTTCCGGGACTAGCGGGAGGGCGAGCACCGGGGAGCTGTTTTTT	CATSGTSGRASTGELFF
many	TRBD1	TRBV12-3/TRBV12-4	TRBJ1-5	TGTGCCAGCAGCCAGGGACAGGGCCAAAATCAGCCCCAGCATTTT	CASSQGQGQNQPQHF
-	-	TRBV7-2	TRBJ2-7	TGTGCCAGCAGCTCGCTAGCGTACAGCTCCTACGAGCAGTACTTC	CASSSLAYSSYEQYF
-	-	TRBV5-1	TRBJ1-2	TGCGCCAGCAGATTGGACGGAGCTAACTATGGCTACACCTTC	CASRLDGANYGYTF
once	-	TRBV11-2	TRBJ1-2	TGTGCCAGCAGCTTAGGACCACCTCGAGATGGCTACACCTTC	CASSLGPPRDGYTF
once	TRBD1	TRBV25-1	TRBJ1-5	TGTGCCAGCAGTGAAAAGACAGGGGGTGATCAGCCCCAGCATTTT	CASSEKTGGDQPQHF
many	TRBD2	TRBV20-1	TRBJ2-4	TGCAGTGCTAGAGCGGGCGGGAGAGGGGACATTCAGTACTTC	CSARAGGRGDIQYF
many	-	TRBV5-4	TRBJ2-2	TGTGCCAGCAGCTTATCAGAGAACACCAGGGAGCTGTTTTTT	CASSLSENTRELFF
many	-	TRBV28	TRBJ1-5	TGTGCCAGCAGTTCCCCCTGGGGGGGCAGCAATCAGCCCCAGCATTTT	CASSSPWGGSNQPQHF
few	TRBD1	TRBV18	TRBJ1-5	TGTGCCAGCTCGGAACCGGGACAGCCTAGGCCCCAGCATTTT	CASSEPGQPRPQHF
few	-	TRBV10-3	TRBJ2-2	TGTGCCATCAGGAACTCCGGGAAGAACACCGGGGAGCTGTTTTTT	CAIRNSGKNTGELFF
many	-	TRBV4-1	TRBJ1-2	TGCGCCAGCAGCCAAGCGGGGGGTGAGAACTATGGCTACACCTTC	CASSQAGGENYGYTF
many	-	TRBV6-1	TRBJ1-1	TGTGCCAGCGGGCCCCTGAGGGGTTCGGAAAACACTGAAGCTTTCTTT	CASGPLRGSENTEAFF
many	-	TRBV7-8	TRBJ2-7	TGTGCCAGCAGCATCGGACAGATTGGCGAGCAGTACTTC	CASSIGQIGEQYF